These T cell receptor beta chains were read from a single sample in a study of cytomegalovirus exposure and HLA in healthy donors. TCRdb's copy holds only in-frame clones and misses some; the assay was immunoSEQ multiplex PCR. The top ten hold about 8% of the sample, which has 150,000 to 200,000 clones, roughly 74% seen once. The sequenced material came from PBMCs. The receptors stem from a woman aged 40 to 50 in good health and CMV-seropositive. CDR3s include the opening cysteine and the closing phenylalanine or tryptophan. The order of the fields is clone size, V gene, D gene, CDR3 length, J gene, CDR3 protein, CDR3 DNA. D genes are given only for firm matches. Clone size is given for some rows only: seen once, a few or many times, or a class if the clone is expanded.

NA,TRBV28,TRBD1,14,TRBJ1-1,CASTSWDRGSEAFF,TGTGCCAGCACCTCGTGGGACAGGGGCTCTGAAGCTTTCTTT
NA,TRBV6-1,NA,14,TRBJ1-1,CASRGTRDRAEAFF,TGTGCCAGCAGGGGAACCCGGGATCGGGCTGAAGCTTTCTTT
NA,TRBV28,NA,13,TRBJ1-2,CASSLLVGYGYTF,TGTGCCAGCAGTTTACTAGTTGGCTATGGCTACACCTTC
NA,TRBV5-1,TRBD1,16,TRBJ1-4,CASSLDGQGKGEKLFF,TGCGCCAGCAGCTTAGACGGACAGGGGAAAGGTGAAAAACTGTTTTTT
once,TRBV11-2,NA,15,TRBJ2-7,CASSLRRDSSYEQYF,TGTGCCAGCAGCCTACGGCGGGACAGCTCCTACGAGCAGTACTTC
NA,TRBV25-1,NA,12,TRBJ2-1,CASRGLSDEQFF,TGTGCCAGCAGAGGACTCTCCGATGAGCAGTTCTTC
NA,TRBV27,TRBD2,14,TRBJ2-7,CASSMGLANYEQYF,TGTGCCAGCAGTATGGGACTAGCGAACTACGAGCAGTACTTC
NA,TRBV7-2,TRBD2,18,TRBJ2-5,CASSLGASGKGYGETQYF,TGTGCCAGCAGCTTAGGGGCTAGCGGGAAGGGTTATGGGGAGACCCAGTACTTC
NA,TRBV7-2,TRBD2,14,TRBJ2-5,CASSIAGDQETQYF,TGTGCCAGCAGCATAGCGGGAGACCAAGAGACCCAGTACTTC
NA,TRBV19,TRBD2,18,TRBJ2-5,CASSPRASGIDPQETQYF,TGTGCCAGCTCCCCCCGGGCTAGCGGAATTGATCCCCAAGAGACCCAGTACTTC
few,TRBV6-5,NA,12,TRBJ1-1,CASSYGRREAFF,TGTGCCAGCAGTTACGGCCGAAGAGAAGCTTTCTTT
NA,TRBV7-3,NA,16,TRBJ2-2,CASSPSPGANTGELFF,TGTGCCAGCAGCCCTTCGCCGGGAGCGAACACCGGGGAGCTGTTTTTT
once,TRBV18,TRBD1,14,TRBJ1-6,CASSEGALGSPLHF,TGTGCCAGCTCGGAGGGGGCGTTGGGTTCACCCCTCCACTTT
NA,TRBV5-1,TRBD1,14,TRBJ1-2,CASSPPDRGYGYTF,TGCGCCAGCAGCCCCCCGGACAGGGGCTATGGCTACACCTTC
NA,TRBV7-2,TRBD2,18,TRBJ2-5,CASSPPQRIAGNRETQYF,TGTGCCAGCAGCCCCCCCCAGCGAATAGCGGGAAATCGGGAGACCCAGTACTTC
NA,TRBV5-1,NA,12,TRBJ1-2,CASSLGLDGYTF,TGCGCCAGCAGCTTGGGCCTAGATGGCTACACCTTC
NA,TRBV2,TRBD2,15,TRBJ2-7,CASTSGTSESYEQYF,TGTGCCAGCACCTCCGGGACTAGCGAATCCTACGAGCAGTACTTC
once,TRBV4-2,TRBD2,18,TRBJ2-3,CASSQTPGLGFSTDTQYF,TGTGCCAGCAGCCAGACCCCCGGACTAGGTTTTAGCACAGATACGCAGTATTTT
few,TRBV5-6,TRBD1,15,TRBJ2-5,CASSLRTGGGETQYF,TGTGCCAGCAGCTTGAGGACAGGGGGCGGAGAGACCCAGTACTTC
NA,TRBV7-6,NA,12,TRBJ2-1,CASNPQINEQFF,TGTGCCAGCAATCCGCAGATCAATGAGCAGTTCTTC
once,TRBV28,NA,16,TRBJ1-5,CASSLFLATVDQPQHF,TGTGCCAGCAGTTTGTTTTTAGCAACGGTCGATCAGCCCCAGCATTTT
NA,TRBV7-9,TRBD1,16,TRBJ1-1,CASSPGTGVTPSEAFF,TGTGCCAGCAGCCCTGGGACAGGGGTAACCCCCAGTGAAGCTTTCTTT
once,TRBV28,NA,13,TRBJ1-4,CAIAGLGLEKLFF,TGTGCCATCGCAGGGTTAGGTCTTGAAAAACTGTTTTTT
once,TRBV6-1,NA,13,TRBJ2-7,CASSEPRHYEQYF,TGTGCCAGCAGTGAACCCCGACACTACGAGCAGTACTTC
NA,TRBV7-2,NA,15,TRBJ2-1,CASLPMALSYNEQFF,TGTGCCAGCTTACCGATGGCTCTCTCCTACAATGAGCAGTTCTTC
NA,TRBV20-1,NA,11,TRBJ2-1,CSAGGLDEQFF,TGCAGTGCCGGGGGTTTGGATGAGCAGTTCTTC
NA,TRBV6-5,NA,13,TRBJ2-7,CASSRGRGHEQYF,TGTGCCAGCAGTCGAGGTCGGGGTCACGAGCAGTACTTC
NA,TRBV6-1,TRBD1,14,TRBJ2-7,CASRFGTGDYEQYF,TGTGCCAGCAGGTTCGGGACAGGGGACTACGAGCAGTACTTC
NA,TRBV5-5,TRBD1,16,TRBJ2-7,CASISVAQGVSYEQYF,TGTGCCAGCATATCGGTGGCACAGGGGGTCTCCTACGAGCAGTACTTC
NA,TRBV5-1,TRBD2,14,TRBJ2-2,CASRGGSNTGELFF,TGCGCCAGCAGGGGGGGGTCGAACACCGGGGAGCTGTTTTTT
NA,TRBV2,NA,13,TRBJ1-1,CASKPVAGTEAFF,TGTGCCAGTAAACCGGTGGCGGGCACTGAAGCTTTCTTT
NA,TRBV9,TRBD1,15,TRBJ1-1,CATKTGGEADAEAFF,TGTGCCACCAAAACAGGGGGCGAAGCTGACGCTGAAGCTTTCTTT
NA,TRBV6-5,NA,12,TRBJ2-7,CASRKVTYEQYF,TGTGCCAGCAGGAAAGTGACATACGAGCAGTACTTC
NA,TRBV27,TRBD2,15,TRBJ2-2,CASSYTGTRAGELFF,TGTGCCAGCAGTTACACAGGGACTAGGGCCGGGGAGCTGTTTTTT
NA,TRBV11-2,TRBD1,16,TRBJ2-7,CASSPWPQGTSYEQYF,TGTGCCAGCAGTCCCTGGCCACAGGGGACCTCCTACGAGCAGTACTTC
NA,TRBV6-5,TRBD1,16,TRBJ2-7,CASSYSTTRQGHEQYF,TGTGCCAGCAGTTACTCGACAACCCGACAGGGACACGAGCAGTACTTC
NA,TRBV5-4,TRBD2,14,TRBJ2-1,CASSFLAVHNEQFF,TGTGCCAGCAGCTTTCTAGCGGTCCACAATGAGCAGTTCTTC
NA,TRBV19,NA,11,TRBJ2-5,CASSNLETQYF,TGTGCCAGTAGTAATCTGGAGACCCAGTACTTC
NA,TRBV7-2,NA,15,TRBJ1-1,CASSLVSGSNTEAFF,TGTGCCAGCAGCTTAGTTAGCGGTTCGAACACTGAAGCTTTCTTT
NA,TRBV11-2,NA,12,TRBJ2-7,CASRTGEGEQYF,TGTGCCAGCAGGACAGGGGAGGGCGAGCAGTACTTC
few,TRBV28,NA,11,TRBJ1-2,CASSSYYGYTF,TGTGCCAGCAGTTCTTACTATGGCTACACCTTC
NA,TRBV29-1,TRBD1,15,TRBJ2-1,CSVEGQGSTYNEQFF,TGCAGCGTTGAAGGACAGGGCTCGACCTACAATGAGCAGTTCTTC
NA,TRBV25-1,NA,15,TRBJ2-2,CASSMWGGTLGELFF,TGTGCCAGCAGTATGTGGGGCGGGACGTTGGGGGAGCTGTTTTTT
few,TRBV28,TRBD1,15,TRBJ1-5,CASSLIGTEYQPQHF,TGTGCCAGCAGTTTAATTGGGACAGAATATCAGCCCCAGCATTTT